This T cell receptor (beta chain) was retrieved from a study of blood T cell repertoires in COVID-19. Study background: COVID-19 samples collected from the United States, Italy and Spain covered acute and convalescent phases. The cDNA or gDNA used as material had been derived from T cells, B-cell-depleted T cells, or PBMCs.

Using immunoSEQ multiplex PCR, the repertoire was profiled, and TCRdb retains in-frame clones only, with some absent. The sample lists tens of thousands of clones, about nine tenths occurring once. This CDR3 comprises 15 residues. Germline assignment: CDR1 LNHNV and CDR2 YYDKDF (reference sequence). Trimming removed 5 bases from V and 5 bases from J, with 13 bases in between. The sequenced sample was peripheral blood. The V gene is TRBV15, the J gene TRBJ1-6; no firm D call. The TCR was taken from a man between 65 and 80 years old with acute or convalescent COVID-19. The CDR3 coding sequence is TGTGCCACCAGCGGATACGACATCGATAATTCACCCCTCCACTTT. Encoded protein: CATSGYDIDNSPLHF.